This T cell receptor (beta chain) derives from a study of early T cells in non-severe SARS-CoV-2 infection. The CDR3 runs 17 residues. Trimming removed 4 bases from V and 3 bases from J; junction bases left unmatched: 11. In germline, CDR1 is SGHRS, CDR2 YFSETQ. TCRdb called the 5' RACE reads again in MiXCR, with one record for every CDR3 protein. This table has 20,000 to 30,000 distinct CDR3 sequences, 4% to 5% appearing once. This clonotype was seen many times. The sample taken for sequencing was whole blood. This sequence was found in an adult who was a healthcare worker with PCR-confirmed SARS-CoV-2 infection or an uninfected control (not recorded which). The J gene is TRBJ2-1, the V gene TRBV5-1; TRBD2 matches at 9 bases. The CDR3 region is CASSLGTSPQGYNEQFF. The CDR3 DNA reads TGCGCCAGCAGCCTCGGGACTAGCCCTCAAGGCTACAATGAGCAGTTCTTC. Based on the CDR3 plus reference TRBV5-1 and TRBJ2-1, the full variable domain is KAGVTQTPRYLIKTRGQQVTLSCSPISGHRSVSWYQQTPGQGLQFLFEYFSETQRNKGNFPGRFSGRQFSNSRSEMNVSTLELGDSALYLCASSLGTSPQGYNEQFFGPGTRLTVL.